This T cell receptor (beta chain) was sequenced during a study of cytomegalovirus exposure and HLA in healthy donors. Concerning this clone: Its antigen remains unknown.

Study-wide points: The investigators catalogued 160 or so TCR beta chains as cytomegalovirus-associated.

The CDR3 length is 15 residues. V gave up 3 bases and J gave up 3 bases, with 14 bases separating them. From germline, CDR1 is KGHSH and CDR2 LQKENI. The method was immunoSEQ multiplex PCR; TCRdb's version includes in-frame clones alone and lacks a portion of them. The sample has about 120,000 clones; approximately 86% are singletons. Sequenced input: PBMCs. The chain uses TRBV18 and TRBJ1-1; D unclear. This clonotype was sampled from a man between 18 and 35 years old in good health and CMV-seropositive. CDR3 coding DNA: TGTGCCAGCTCACCGGCCTCCAACGGGGACACTGAAGCTTTCTTT. Protein sequence: CASSPASNGDTEAFF.